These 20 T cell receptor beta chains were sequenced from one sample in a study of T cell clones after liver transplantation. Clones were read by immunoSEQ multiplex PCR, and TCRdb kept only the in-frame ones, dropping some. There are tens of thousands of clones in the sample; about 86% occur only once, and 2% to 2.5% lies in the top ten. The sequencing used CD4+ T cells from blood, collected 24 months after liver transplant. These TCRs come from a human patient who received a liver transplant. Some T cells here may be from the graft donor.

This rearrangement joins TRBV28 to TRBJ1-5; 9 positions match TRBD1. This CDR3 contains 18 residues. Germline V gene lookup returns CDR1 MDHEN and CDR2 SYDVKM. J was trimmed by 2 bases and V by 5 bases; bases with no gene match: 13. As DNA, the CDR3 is TGTGCCAGCAGTGCGGTCCCGGGACAGGGAAGGGGCAATCAGCCCCAGCATTTT. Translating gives CASSAVPGQGRGNQPQHF. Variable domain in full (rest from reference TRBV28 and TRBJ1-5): DVKVTQSSRYLVKRTGEKVFLECVQDMDHENMFWYRQDPGLGLRLIYFSYDVKMKEKGDIPEGYSVSREKKERFSLILESASTNQTSMYLCASSAVPGQGRGNQPQHFGDGTRLSIL.

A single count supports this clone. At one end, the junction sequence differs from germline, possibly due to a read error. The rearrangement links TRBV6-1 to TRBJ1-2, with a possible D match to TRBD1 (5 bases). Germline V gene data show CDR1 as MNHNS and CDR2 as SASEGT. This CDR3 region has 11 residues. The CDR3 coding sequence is TGTGCCAGCAGTACTCCATCCAGGGTGGGCTTC. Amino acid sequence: CASSTPSRVGF.

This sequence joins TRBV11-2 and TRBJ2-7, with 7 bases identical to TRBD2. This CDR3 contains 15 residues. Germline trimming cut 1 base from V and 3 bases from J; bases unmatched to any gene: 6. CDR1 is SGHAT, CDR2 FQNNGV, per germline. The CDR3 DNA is TGTGCCAGCAGCTTAGTCGAGCTAGCGGACTACGAGCAGTACTTC. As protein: CASSLVELADYEQYF.

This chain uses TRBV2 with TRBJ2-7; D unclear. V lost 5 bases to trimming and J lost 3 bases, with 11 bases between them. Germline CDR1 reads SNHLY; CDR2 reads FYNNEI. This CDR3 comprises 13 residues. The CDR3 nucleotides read TGTGCCAGCAGTCGGTCCGGCAGCTACGAGCAGTACTTC. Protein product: CASSRSGSYEQYF.

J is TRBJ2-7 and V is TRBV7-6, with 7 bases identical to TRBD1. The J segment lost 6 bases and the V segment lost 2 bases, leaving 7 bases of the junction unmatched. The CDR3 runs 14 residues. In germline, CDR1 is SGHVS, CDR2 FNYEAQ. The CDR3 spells CASSLSGQFTEQYF. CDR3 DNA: TGTGCCAGCAGCTTATCGGGACAGTTTACCGAGCAGTACTTC.

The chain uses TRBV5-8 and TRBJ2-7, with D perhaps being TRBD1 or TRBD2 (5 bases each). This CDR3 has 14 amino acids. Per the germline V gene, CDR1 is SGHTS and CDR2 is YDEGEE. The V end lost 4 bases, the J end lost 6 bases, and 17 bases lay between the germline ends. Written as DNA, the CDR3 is TGTGCCAGCAGCCGCCGGGACGGGCGACTCGAGCAGTACTTC. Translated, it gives CASSRRDGRLEQYF.

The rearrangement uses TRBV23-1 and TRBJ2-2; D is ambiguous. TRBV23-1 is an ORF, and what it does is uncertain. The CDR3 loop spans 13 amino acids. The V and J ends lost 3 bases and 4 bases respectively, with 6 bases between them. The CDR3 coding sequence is TGCGCCAGCAGTCATCTATTCACCGGGGAGCTGTTTTTT. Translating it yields CASSHLFTGELFF.

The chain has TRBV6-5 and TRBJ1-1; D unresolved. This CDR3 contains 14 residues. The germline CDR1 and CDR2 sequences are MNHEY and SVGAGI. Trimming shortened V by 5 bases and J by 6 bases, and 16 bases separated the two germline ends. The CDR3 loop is CASSKRRESSEAFF. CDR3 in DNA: TGTGCCAGCAGTAAGCGAAGGGAAAGCTCTGAAGCTTTCTTT.

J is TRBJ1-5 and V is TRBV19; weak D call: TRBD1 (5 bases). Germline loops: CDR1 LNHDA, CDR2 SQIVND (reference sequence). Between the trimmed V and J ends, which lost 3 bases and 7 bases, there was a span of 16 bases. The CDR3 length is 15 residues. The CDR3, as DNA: TGTGCCAGTAGTATCGGTCTGTCAGGGAGACAGCCCCAGCATTTT. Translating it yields CASSIGLSGRQPQHF.

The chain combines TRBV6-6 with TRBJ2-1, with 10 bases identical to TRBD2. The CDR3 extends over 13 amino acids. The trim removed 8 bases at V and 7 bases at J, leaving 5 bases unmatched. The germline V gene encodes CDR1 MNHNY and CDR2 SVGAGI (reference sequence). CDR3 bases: TGTGCCAGCTTAGCGGGAGGAAGAAATGAGCAGTTCTTC. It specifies CASLAGGRNEQFF.

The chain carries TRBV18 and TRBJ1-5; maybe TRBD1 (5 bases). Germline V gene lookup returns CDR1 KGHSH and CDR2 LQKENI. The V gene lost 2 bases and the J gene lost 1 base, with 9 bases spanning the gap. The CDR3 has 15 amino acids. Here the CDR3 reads CASSPGRVSNQPQHF. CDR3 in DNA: TGTGCCAGCTCACCAGGCAGGGTGAGCAATCAGCCCCAGCATTTT.

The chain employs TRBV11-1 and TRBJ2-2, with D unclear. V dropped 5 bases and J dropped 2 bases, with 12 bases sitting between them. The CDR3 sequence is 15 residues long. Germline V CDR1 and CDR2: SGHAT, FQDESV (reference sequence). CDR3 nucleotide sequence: TGTGCCAGCAGCCCCGGGCCCCCTAACACCGGGGAGCTGTTTTTT. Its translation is CASSPGPPNTGELFF.

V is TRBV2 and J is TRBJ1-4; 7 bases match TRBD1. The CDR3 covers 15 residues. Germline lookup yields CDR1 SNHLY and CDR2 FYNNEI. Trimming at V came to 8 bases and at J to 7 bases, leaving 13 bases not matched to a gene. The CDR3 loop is CASGGGDRASEKLFF. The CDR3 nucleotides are TGTGCCAGCGGGGGCGGAGACAGGGCGAGTGAAAAACTGTTTTTT. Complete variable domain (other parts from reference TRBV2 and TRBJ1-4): EPEVTQTPSHQVTQMGQEVILRCVPISNHLYFYWYRQILGQKVEFLVSFYNNEISEKSEIFDDQFSVERPDGSNFTLKIRSTKLEDSAMYFCASGGGDRASEKLFFGSGTQLSVL.

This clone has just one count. CDR3 DNA: TGTGCCAGCAGTCCCGTCCTAGTTGACAATGAGCAGTTCTTC. Protein sequence: CASSPVLVDNEQFF. The chain carries TRBV27 and TRBJ2-1; D is uncertain. The CDR3 is 14 amino acids. The V end lost 5 bases, the J end lost 5 bases, and 13 bases lay between the germline ends. Germline lookup yields CDR1 MNHEY and CDR2 SMNVEV (reference sequence).

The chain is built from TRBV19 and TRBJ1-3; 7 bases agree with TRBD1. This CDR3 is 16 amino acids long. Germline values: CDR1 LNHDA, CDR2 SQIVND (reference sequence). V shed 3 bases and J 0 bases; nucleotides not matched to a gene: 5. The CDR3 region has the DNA TGTGCCAGTAGTATCAAGGGGGCTCTCTCTGGAAACACCATATATTTT. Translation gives CASSIKGALSGNTIYF.

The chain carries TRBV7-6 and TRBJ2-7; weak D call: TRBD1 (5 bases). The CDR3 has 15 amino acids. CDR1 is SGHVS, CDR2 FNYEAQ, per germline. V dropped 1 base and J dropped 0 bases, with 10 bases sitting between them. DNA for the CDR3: TGTGCCAGCAGCTTAGAACAGGCGAGCTCCTACGAGCAGTACTTC. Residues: CASSLEQASSYEQYF. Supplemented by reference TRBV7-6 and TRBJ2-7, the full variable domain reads GAGVSQSPRYKVTKRGQDVALRCDPISGHVSLYWYRQALGQGPEFLTYFNYEAQQDKSGLPNDRFSAERPEGSISTLTIQRTEQRDSAMYRCASSLEQASSYEQYFGPGTRLTVT.

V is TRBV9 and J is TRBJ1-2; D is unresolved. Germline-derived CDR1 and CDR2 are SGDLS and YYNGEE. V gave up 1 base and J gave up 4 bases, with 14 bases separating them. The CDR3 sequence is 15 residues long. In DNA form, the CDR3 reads TGTGCCAGCAGCGTACTAGTCGACACCTCCTATGGCTACACCTTC. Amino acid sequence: CASSVLVDTSYGYTF.

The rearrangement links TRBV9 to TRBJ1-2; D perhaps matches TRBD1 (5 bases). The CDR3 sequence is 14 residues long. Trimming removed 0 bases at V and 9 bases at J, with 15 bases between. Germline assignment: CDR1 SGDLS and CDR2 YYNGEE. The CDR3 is CASSVAQVDWSYTF. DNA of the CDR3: TGTGCCAGCAGCGTAGCACAGGTGGACTGGAGCTACACCTTC.

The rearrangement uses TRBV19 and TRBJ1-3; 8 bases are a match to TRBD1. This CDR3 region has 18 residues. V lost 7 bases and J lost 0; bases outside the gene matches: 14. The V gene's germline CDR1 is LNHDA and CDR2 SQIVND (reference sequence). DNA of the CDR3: TGTGCCAGTACCTACGCCACAGGGGGGATCGCCTCTGGAAACACCATATATTTT. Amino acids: CASTYATGGIASGNTIYF.

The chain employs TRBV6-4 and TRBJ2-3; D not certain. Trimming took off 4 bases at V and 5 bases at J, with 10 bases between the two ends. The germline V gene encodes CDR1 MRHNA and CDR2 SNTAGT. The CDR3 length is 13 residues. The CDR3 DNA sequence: TGTGCCAGCAGTGGCTCCCAAAGAGATACGCAGTATTTT. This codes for CASSGSQRDTQYF.